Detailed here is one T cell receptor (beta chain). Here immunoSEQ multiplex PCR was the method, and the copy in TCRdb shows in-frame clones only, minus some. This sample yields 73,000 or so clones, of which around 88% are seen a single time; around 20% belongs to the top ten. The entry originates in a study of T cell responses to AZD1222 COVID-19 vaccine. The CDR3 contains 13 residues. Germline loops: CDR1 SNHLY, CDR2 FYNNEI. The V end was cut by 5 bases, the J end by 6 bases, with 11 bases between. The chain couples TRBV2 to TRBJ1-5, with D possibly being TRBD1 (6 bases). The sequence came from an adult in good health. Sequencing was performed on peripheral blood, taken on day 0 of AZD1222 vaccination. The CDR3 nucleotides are TGTGCCAGCAGTCCAGGGGTCGGTCAGCCCCAGCATTTT. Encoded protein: CASSPGVGQPQHF.